This TCR beta chain derives from a study of OX40 agonist ivuxolimab in advanced cancers. Trimming left V 6 bases short and J 2 bases short, with 17 bases between. The CDR3 sequence is 15 residues long. Germline CDR1 and CDR2: MNHEY and SMNVEV (reference sequence). The repertoire was sequenced with immunoSEQ multiplex PCR; TCRdb's copy has only in-frame clones and lacks some. The table includes tens of thousands of clones, roughly nine tenths detected once. Sequenced material: CD4+ or CD8+ T cells sorted from blood, taken in a trial of the OX40 agonist ivuxolimab. The chain recombines TRBV27 with TRBJ2-7, with D possibly being TRBD1 (6 bases). This TCR was sampled from an adult with an advanced solid tumor such as melanoma, head and neck, liver or kidney cancer. The CDR3 protein is CASSLVGGETYEQYF. CDR3 in DNA: TGTGCCAGCAGCCTCGTAGGGGGAGAAACCTACGAGCAGTACTTC.